The 24 T cell receptor beta chains below come from one sample, sequenced in a study of blood T cells in healthy people across ages. It was with a sample-barcoded 5' primer and a J-beta primer mix that a second PCR of roughly 6 to 11 cycles was run. TCRdb passed the 5' RACE reads through MiXCR, listing each CDR3 protein once. Of about 580,000 distinct CDR3 sequences in the sample, roughly 48% were seen once. The sequenced sample was blood. These TCRs come from a man older than 75 in good health.

Notes on this clonotype: The junction does not match germline at one end; this may be a read error. Here the CDR3 reads CAGSLGAGGFHEQYF. In nucleotides, the CDR3 is TGTGCCGGCAGCCTCGGGGCAGGGGGCTTCCACGAGCAGTACTTC. This sequence joins TRBV7-9 and TRBJ2-7; the match to TRBD1 covers 8 bases. The germline gives CDR1 SEHNR, CDR2 FQNEAQ (reference sequence). This CDR3 is built from 15 residues.

V is TRBV7-2 and J is TRBJ2-5; D may be TRBD1 (6 bases). With 1 base removed from V and 7 bases from J, the gap between germline ends came to 13 bases. The germline V gene has CDR1 SGHTA and CDR2 FQGNSA. The CDR3 runs 14 residues. CDR3 sequence: CASSLVAGDGTQYF. The CDR3 DNA follows: TGTGCCAGCAGCTTAGTAGCAGGGGATGGGACCCAGTACTTC.

The chain uses TRBV11-3 and TRBJ2-5, with D perhaps TRBD1 (5 bases). The CDR3 is 15 amino acids. Germline V lookup: CDR1 SGHNT, CDR2 YENEEA. V lost 1 base, J lost 4 bases, and 13 bases lay in between. Written as DNA, the CDR3 is TGTGCCAGCAGCTTAGGTGTCACAGGCGGAGAGACCCAGTACTTC. Translated, it gives CASSLGVTGGETQYF.

About this clonotype itself: At one of its ends the junction is not consistent with the germline gene, which may arise from a read error. This chain uses TRBV2 with TRBJ1-2, with 7 bases identical to TRBD1. CDR3 length: 11 residues. CDR1 and CDR2 from the germline V gene are SNHLY and FYNNEI. DNA for the CDR3: TGTGCCGGCAGGGGGTCCTATGGCTACACCTTC. Its translation: CAGRGSYGYTF.

This clonotype was seen a few times. The V and J genes are TRBV3-1 and TRBJ1-2; D remains ambiguous. This CDR3 is built from 15 residues. The germline V and J ends were trimmed by 1 base and 2 bases, with 11 bases remaining between them. Looked up from germline, CDR1 is LGHDT and CDR2 is YNNKEL (reference sequence). The CDR3 coding sequence is TGTGCCAGCAGCCAAGGAAAGGACCGAAACTATGGCTACACCTTC. It yields the protein CASSQGKDRNYGYTF.

This chain links TRBV7-9 with TRBJ1-1; no clear D gene. The V gene's germline CDR1 is SEHNR and CDR2 FQNEAQ (reference sequence). V lost 2 bases and J lost 11, with 12 bases in between. CDR3 length: 12 amino acids. The CDR3 region is CASSLSEGRAFF. The DNA of the CDR3 is TGTGCCAGCAGCTTATCCGAAGGGAGGGCTTTCTTT.

This clonotype was counted at least ten times. This chain uses TRBV6-5 with TRBJ2-3, with a possible D match to TRBD2 (7 bases). V was cut by 7 bases and J by 4 bases, with 18 bases left in between. The germline V gene encodes CDR1 MNHEY and CDR2 SVGAGI. This CDR3 contains 15 residues. The CDR3 sequence is CASMLRGGGPDTQYF. The CDR3 DNA reads TGTGCCAGCATGTTACGAGGCGGGGGCCCAGATACGCAGTATTTT.

V usage is TRBV28 and J usage is TRBJ1-2, with no clear D. The CDR3 has 15 amino acids. The V end lost 6 bases, the J end lost 5 bases, and 19 bases lay between the germline ends. Germline CDR1 is MDHEN and CDR2 is SYDVKM. The CDR3 nucleotides are TGTGCCAGCAGACCTCCGCGCGGGGAGAGGTATGGCTACACCTTC. Protein sequence: CASRPPRGERYGYTF.

The J gene is TRBJ2-3, the V gene TRBV4-3, with D possibly matching TRBD1 (6 bases). CDR1 and CDR2 from the germline V gene are LGHNA and YSLEER. V was trimmed by 0 bases and J by 2 bases, leaving 9 bases between them. The CDR3 is 15 residues long. The CDR3 DNA reads TGCGCCAGCAGCCAAGACAGGGGCCACACAGATACGCAGTATTTT. Its translation: CASSQDRGHTDTQYF.

DNA for the CDR3: TGCGCCAGCAGCCAAGATTCCGGGGGCGGGTACGAGCAGTACTTC. This translates into CASSQDSGGGYEQYF. The chain uses TRBV4-3 and TRBJ2-7; either TRBD1 or TRBD2 may supply D (6 bases each). Germline CDR1 LGHNA, CDR2 YSLEER. CDR3 length: 15 amino acids. Trimming pared 0 bases from V and 4 bases from J, leaving 13 bases between.

The rearrangement uses TRBV20-1 and TRBJ2-5; TRBD2 might be the D (6 bases). Trimming stripped 3 bases from V and 2 bases from J, with 22 bases between. The CDR3 sequence is 17 residues long. The V gene's germline CDR1 is DFQATT and CDR2 SNEGSKA (reference sequence). CDR3 DNA sequence: TGCAGTGCTAGTTCTAGCCACGGGGGATATCTACAAGAGACCCAGTACTTC. Translation: CSASSSHGGYLQETQYF.

This clonotype has ten or more counts. V and J are TRBV7-2 and TRBJ2-7; D is uncertain. V gave up 1 base and J gave up 3 bases, with 1 base separating them. This CDR3 has 11 residues. Germline V gene sequence: CDR1 SGHTA, CDR2 FQGNSA. Here the CDR3 reads CASSLVYEQYF. CDR3 nucleotide sequence: TGTGCCAGCAGCTTAGTCTACGAGCAGTACTTC. The full variable domain, completed using reference TRBV7-2 and TRBJ2-7, is GAGVSQSPSNKVTEKGKDVELRCDPISGHTALYWYRQSLGQGLEFLIYFQGNSAPDKSGLPSDRFSAERTGGSVSTLTIQRTQQEDSAVYLCASSLVYEQYFGPGTRLTVT.

Only a few counts were recorded for this clonotype. The chain has TRBV5-1 and TRBJ2-1; no reliable D call. V was cut by 0 bases and J by 7 bases, with 8 bases left in between. The CDR3 is made up of 13 amino acids. Germline assignment: CDR1 SGHRS and CDR2 YFSETQ. CDR3 region: CASSLAWRNEQFF. CDR3 sequence (DNA): TGCGCCAGCAGCTTGGCCTGGCGGAATGAGCAGTTCTTC.

Ten or more counts support this clonotype. The CDR3 DNA reads TGTGCCAGCAGTTACCTAGCGGGGTATACAGATACGCAGTATTTT. Amino acid sequence: CASSYLAGYTDTQYF. The chain joins TRBV6-6 to TRBJ2-3, with TRBD2 identical over 9 bases. CDR3 size: 15 residues. Germline loops: CDR1 MNHNY, CDR2 SVGAGI (reference sequence). Losses at the gene ends were 2 bases for V and 3 bases for J; bases not matched to a gene: 3.

The chain links TRBV5-1 to TRBJ2-1; TRBD2 matches 10 bases. Germline V gene data show CDR1 as SGHRS and CDR2 as YFSETQ. This CDR3 is 16 amino acids long. J was trimmed by 9 bases and V by 0 bases; bases with no gene match: 9. CDR3 protein: CASSLGSTSGKGEQFF. CDR3 nucleotide sequence: TGCGCCAGCAGCTTGGGTAGTACTAGCGGGAAAGGTGAGCAGTTCTTC.

V is TRBV7-3 and J is TRBJ2-7, with 7 bases that match TRBD2. The CDR3 is 14 amino acids. J gave up 6 bases and V 1 base, and 6 bases lay outside the gene matches. Germline CDR1 and CDR2: SGHTA and FQGTGA. This CDR3 is CASSLSGSLSEQYF. The CDR3 bases are TGTGCCAGCAGCTTAAGCGGGAGCTTGTCCGAGCAGTACTTC.

As DNA, the CDR3 is TGTGCCAGCAGCGAACGACTAGCGGGACTCACAGATACGCAGTATTTT. Amino acids: CASSERLAGLTDTQYF. This sequence joins TRBV7-2 and TRBJ2-3, with 11 bases lining up with TRBD2. CDR1 is SGHTA and CDR2 is FQGNSA in the germline V gene. This CDR3 is built from 16 residues. V lost 5 bases and J lost 2; bases outside the gene matches: 6.

This clonotype was seen a few times. J is TRBJ2-7 and V is TRBV7-9; D unresolved. Trimming removed 1 base from V and 9 bases from J, with 10 bases in between. Germline V gene lookup returns CDR1 SEHNR and CDR2 FQNEAQ (reference sequence). There are 12 residues in the CDR3. The CDR3 is CASSLESHRQYF. The CDR3 region has the DNA TGTGCCAGCAGCTTAGAGTCCCACAGGCAGTACTTC.

As DNA, the CDR3 is TGCAGCGTTGGGCCCCGGGGCGGCGGCTACACCTTC. Translated: CSVGPRGGGYTF. The V gene is TRBV29-1, the J gene TRBJ1-2; D might be TRBD1 (5 bases). Germline V lookup: CDR1 SQVTM, CDR2 ANQGSEA. The CDR3 has 12 residues. Trimming removed 4 bases at V and 8 bases at J, with 14 bases between. Together with reference TRBV29-1 and TRBJ1-2, the CDR3 gives the full variable domain: SAVISQKPSRDICQRGTSLTIQCQVDSQVTMMFWYRQQPGQSLTLIATANQGSEATYESGFVIDKFPISRPNLTFSTLTVSNMSPEDSSIYLCSVGPRGGGYTFGSGTRLTVV.

The chain couples TRBV24-1 to TRBJ2-1; tentative D call: TRBD2 (6 bases). The germline CDR1 and CDR2 sequences are KGHDR and SFDVKD. The CDR3 length is 16 residues. Trimming pared 3 bases from V and 0 bases from J, leaving 11 bases between. DNA of the CDR3: TGTGCCACCAGTGATCCGGGAGATAGCTCCTACAATGAGCAGTTCTTC. It codes for CATSDPGDSSYNEQFF.

This clonotype was seen a single time. This may be a read error, as it is one base from a much larger clone. The chain carries TRBV6-6 and TRBJ1-6; 7 nucleotides agree with TRBD1. The CDR3 has 16 amino acids. Germline V gene sequence: CDR1 MNHNY, CDR2 SVGAGI (reference sequence). The CDR3 is CANSLWGGDRSSPLHF. DNA for the CDR3: TGTGCCAACAGTCTTTGGGGGGGGGACAGATCCTCACCCCTCCACTTT.

The rearrangement uses TRBV11-2 and TRBJ2-2; no clear D gene. The CDR3 runs 15 residues. V lost 3 bases, J lost 7 bases, and 15 bases lay in between. The germline V gene has CDR1 SGHAT and CDR2 FQNNGV. In DNA, the CDR3 is TGTGCCAGCAGCTTGTTGAGGATGGCTGGCGGGGAGCTGTTTTTT. As protein: CASSLLRMAGGELFF.

The chain uses TRBV11-3 and TRBJ2-6; 7 positions agree with TRBD2. CDR1 is SGHNT and CDR2 is YENEEA in the germline V gene. Trimming at V came to 5 bases and at J to 0 bases, leaving 4 bases not matched to a gene. The CDR3 spans 16 residues. The CDR3 region has the DNA TGTGCCAGCAGCCCCGGGACTACCTCTGGGGCCAACGTCCTGACTTTC. Translation: CASSPGTTSGANVLTF.

The sample holds a few counts of this clonotype. V and J are TRBV28 and TRBJ2-3; TRBD2 matches 7 bases. The length of the CDR3 is 14 residues. CDR1 MDHEN and CDR2 SYDVKM come from the germline V gene. The trim removed 7 bases at V and 2 bases at J, leaving 6 bases unmatched. The CDR3 bases are TGTGCCAGCACTGGGCTAGCGGTCACAGATACGCAGTATTTT. Residues: CASTGLAVTDTQYF.